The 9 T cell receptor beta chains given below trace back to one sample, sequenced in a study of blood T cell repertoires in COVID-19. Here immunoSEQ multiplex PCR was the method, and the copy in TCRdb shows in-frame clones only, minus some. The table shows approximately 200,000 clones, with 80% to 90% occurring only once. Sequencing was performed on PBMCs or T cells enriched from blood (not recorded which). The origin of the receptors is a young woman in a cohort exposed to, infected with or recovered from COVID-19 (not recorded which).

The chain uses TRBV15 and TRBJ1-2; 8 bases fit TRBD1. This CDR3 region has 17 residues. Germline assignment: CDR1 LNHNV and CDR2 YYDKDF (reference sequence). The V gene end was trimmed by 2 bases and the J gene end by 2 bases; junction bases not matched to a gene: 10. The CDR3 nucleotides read TGTGCCACCAGCAGACCTATCGGACAGGGTGGAAACTATGGCTACACCTTC. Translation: CATSRPIGQGGNYGYTF. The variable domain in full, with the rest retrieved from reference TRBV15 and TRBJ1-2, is DAMVIQNPRYQVTQFGKPVTLSCSQTLNHNVMYWYQQKSSQAPKLLFHYYDKDFNNEADTPDNFQSRRPNTSFCFLDIRSPGLGDTAMYLCATSRPIGQGGNYGYTFGSGTRLTVV.

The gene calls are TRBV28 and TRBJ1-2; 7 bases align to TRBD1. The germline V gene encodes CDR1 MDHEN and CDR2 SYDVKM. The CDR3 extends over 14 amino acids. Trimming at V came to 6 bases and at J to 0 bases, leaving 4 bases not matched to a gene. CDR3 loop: CASSPGTANYGYTF. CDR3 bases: TGTGCCAGCAGCCCCGGGACAGCTAACTATGGCTACACCTTC.

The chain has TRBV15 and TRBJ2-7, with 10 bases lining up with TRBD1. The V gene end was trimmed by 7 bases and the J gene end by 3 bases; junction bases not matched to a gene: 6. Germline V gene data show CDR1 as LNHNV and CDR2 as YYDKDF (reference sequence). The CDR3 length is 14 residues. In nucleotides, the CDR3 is TGTGCCACCAAAACGGACAGGGGGGACTACGAGCAGTACTTC. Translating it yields CATKTDRGDYEQYF. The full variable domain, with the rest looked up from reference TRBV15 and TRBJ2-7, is DAMVIQNPRYQVTQFGKPVTLSCSQTLNHNVMYWYQQKSSQAPKLLFHYYDKDFNNEADTPDNFQSRRPNTSFCFLDIRSPGLGDTAMYLCATKTDRGDYEQYFGPGTRLTVT.

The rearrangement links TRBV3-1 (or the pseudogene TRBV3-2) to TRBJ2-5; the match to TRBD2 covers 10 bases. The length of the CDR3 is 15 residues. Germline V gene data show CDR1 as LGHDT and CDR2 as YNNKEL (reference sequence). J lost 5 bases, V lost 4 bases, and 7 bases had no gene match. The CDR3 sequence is CASSPQAGGRETQYF. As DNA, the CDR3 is TGTGCCAGCAGCCCCCAAGCGGGGGGGCGGGAGACCCAGTACTTC.

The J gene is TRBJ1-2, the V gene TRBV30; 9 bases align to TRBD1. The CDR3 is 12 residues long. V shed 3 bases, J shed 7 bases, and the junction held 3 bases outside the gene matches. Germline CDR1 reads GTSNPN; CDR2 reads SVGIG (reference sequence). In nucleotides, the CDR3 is TGTGCCTGGAGGGGGACAGGGACTGGCTACACCTTC. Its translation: CAWRGTGTGYTF.

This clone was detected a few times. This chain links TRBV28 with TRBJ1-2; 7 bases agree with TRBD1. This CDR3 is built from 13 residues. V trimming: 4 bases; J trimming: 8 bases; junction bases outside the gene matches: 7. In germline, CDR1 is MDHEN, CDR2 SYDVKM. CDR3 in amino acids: CASSYEGARGYTF. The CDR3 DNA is TGTGCCAGCAGTTATGAGGGGGCGAGGGGCTACACCTTC.

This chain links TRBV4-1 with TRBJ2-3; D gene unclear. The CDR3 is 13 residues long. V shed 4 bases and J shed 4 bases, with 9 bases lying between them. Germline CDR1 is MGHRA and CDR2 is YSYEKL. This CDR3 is CASSPFEADTQYF. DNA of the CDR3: TGCGCCAGCAGCCCCTTCGAGGCAGATACGCAGTATTTT.

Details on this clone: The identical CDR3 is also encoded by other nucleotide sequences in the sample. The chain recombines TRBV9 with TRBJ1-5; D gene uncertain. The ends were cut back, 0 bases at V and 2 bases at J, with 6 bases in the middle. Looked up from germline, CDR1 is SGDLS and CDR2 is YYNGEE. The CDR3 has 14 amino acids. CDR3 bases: TGTGCCAGCAGCGTAGGCGGCGGCAATCAGCCCCAGCATTTT. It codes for CASSVGGGNQPQHF. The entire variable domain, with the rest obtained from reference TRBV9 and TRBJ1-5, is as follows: DSGVTQTPKHLITATGQRVTLRCSPRSGDLSVYWYQQSLDQGLQFLIQYYNGEERAKGNILERFSAQQFPDLHSELNLSSLELGDSALYFCASSVGGGNQPQHFGDGTRLSIL.

The CDR3 DNA sequence: TGTGCCAGCAGTTTACTCGGGGCAGGGGGCCGGGAGACCCAGTACTTC. Protein sequence: CASSLLGAGGRETQYF. The chain is built from TRBV27 and TRBJ2-5, with 8 positions matching TRBD1. With 2 bases clipped from V and 5 bases from J, the junction kept 10 bases outside the gene matches. The CDR3 has 16 residues. Germline CDR1 MNHEY, CDR2 SMNVEV (reference sequence).